Sequencing of this T cell receptor beta chain was carried out in a study of response to subunit inactivated influenza vaccine. This clonotype was seen more than once but under ten times. As yet, its antigen is unknown. Broader study findings: Few new T cells, the authors suggested, are recruited by each seasonal influenza vaccination.

One entry per CDR3 protein, called by TCRdb with MiXCR from the RT-PCR reads. This sample carries about 830,000 distinct CDR3 sequences, approximately 17% of them seen once, and the ten largest clones take about a tenth. The source is a man aged 50-59 years who received an inactivated influenza vaccine. This material consisted of PBMCs from blood, taken more than 4 days after vaccination.

CDR3 region: CASSPGQGGVNEQFF. The CDR3 bases are TGTGCCAGCAGCCCGGGACAGGGGGGGGTCAATGAGCAGTTCTTC. The chain has TRBV7-9 and TRBJ2-1; 11 positions match TRBD1. Germline CDR1 SEHNR, CDR2 FQNEAQ (reference sequence). This CDR3 comprises 15 residues. Trimming removed 5 bases from V and 6 bases from J; junction bases left unmatched: 6.